This TCR beta chain was found in a study of OX40 agonist ivuxolimab in advanced cancers. Study overall: Prior checkpoint blockade (anti-PD-1, anti-PD-L1 or anti-CTLA-4) was permitted; 40% had it.

The CDR3 totals 14 residues. Germline V gene data show CDR1 as SQVTM and CDR2 as ANQGSEA. Trimming cost V 0 bases and J 3 bases, with 12 bases left between them. TCRdb's copy holds only in-frame clones and misses some; the assay was immunoSEQ multiplex PCR. The table has some 42,000 clones, more than 70% seen once. This clonotype originated in an adult with an advanced solid tumor such as melanoma, head and neck, liver or kidney cancer. The V call is TRBV29-1, the J call TRBJ2-7; D call uncertain. Specimen: CD4+ or CD8+ T cells sorted from blood, collected in a trial of the OX40 agonist ivuxolimab. The CDR3 bases are TGCAGCGTTGAAGAGGGGAAGGGCTTCTACGAGCAGTACTTC. Protein product: CSVEEGKGFYEQYF.